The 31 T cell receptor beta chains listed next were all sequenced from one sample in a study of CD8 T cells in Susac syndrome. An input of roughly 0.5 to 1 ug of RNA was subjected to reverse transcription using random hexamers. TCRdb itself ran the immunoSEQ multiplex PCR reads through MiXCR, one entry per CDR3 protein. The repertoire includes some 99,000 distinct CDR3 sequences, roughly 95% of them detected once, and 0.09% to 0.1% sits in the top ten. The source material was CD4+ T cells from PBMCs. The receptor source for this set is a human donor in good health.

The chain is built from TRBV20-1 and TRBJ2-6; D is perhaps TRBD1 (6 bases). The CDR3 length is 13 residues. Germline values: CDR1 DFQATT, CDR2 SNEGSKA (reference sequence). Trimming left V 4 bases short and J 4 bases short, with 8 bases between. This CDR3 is CSATGVGANVLTF. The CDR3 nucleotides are TGCAGTGCTACAGGGGTCGGGGCCAACGTCCTGACTTTC.

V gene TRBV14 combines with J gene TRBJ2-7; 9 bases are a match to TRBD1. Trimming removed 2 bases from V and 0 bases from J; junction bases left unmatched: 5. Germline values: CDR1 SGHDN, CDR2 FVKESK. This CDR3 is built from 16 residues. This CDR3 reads CASSQRQGVGSYEQYF. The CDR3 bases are TGTGCCAGCAGCCAACGACAGGGGGTGGGCTCCTACGAGCAGTACTTC.

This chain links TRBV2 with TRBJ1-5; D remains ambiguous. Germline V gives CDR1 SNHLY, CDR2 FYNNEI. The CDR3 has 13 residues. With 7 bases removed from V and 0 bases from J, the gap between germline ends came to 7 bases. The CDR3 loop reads CASIQDSNQPQHF. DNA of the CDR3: TGTGCCAGCATCCAGGATAGCAATCAGCCCCAGCATTTT.

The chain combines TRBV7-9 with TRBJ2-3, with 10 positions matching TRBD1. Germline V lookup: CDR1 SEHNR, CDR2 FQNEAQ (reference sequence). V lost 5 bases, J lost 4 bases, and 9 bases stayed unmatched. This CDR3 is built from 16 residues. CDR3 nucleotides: TGTGCCAGCAGCCCACACCGGGACAGGGGCCCAGATACGCAGTATTTT. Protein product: CASSPHRDRGPDTQYF.

This CDR3 reads CASRGGGPSYQETQYF. In nucleotides, the CDR3 is TGCGCCAGCCGGGGCGGGGGGCCTTCGTACCAAGAGACCCAGTACTTC. This chain connects TRBV5-1 to TRBJ2-5, with 8 bases aligning to TRBD2. With V trimmed by 7 bases and J by 0 bases, 11 bases remained unmatched. The CDR3 has 16 residues. Germline V lookup: CDR1 SGHRS, CDR2 YFSETQ.

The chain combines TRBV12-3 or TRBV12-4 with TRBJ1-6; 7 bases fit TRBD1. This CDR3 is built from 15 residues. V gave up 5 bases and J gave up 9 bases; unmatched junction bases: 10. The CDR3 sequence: CASSRDRGGGSPLHF. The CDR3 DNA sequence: TGTGCCAGCAGTCGGGACAGAGGGGGAGGTTCACCCCTCCACTTT.

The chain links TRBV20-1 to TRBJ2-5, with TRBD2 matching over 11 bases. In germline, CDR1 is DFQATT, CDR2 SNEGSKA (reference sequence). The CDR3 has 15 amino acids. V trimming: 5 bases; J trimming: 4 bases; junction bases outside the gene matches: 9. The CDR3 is CSAPFSGGGRETQYF. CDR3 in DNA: TGCAGTGCTCCCTTTAGCGGGGGGGGCCGAGAGACCCAGTACTTC.

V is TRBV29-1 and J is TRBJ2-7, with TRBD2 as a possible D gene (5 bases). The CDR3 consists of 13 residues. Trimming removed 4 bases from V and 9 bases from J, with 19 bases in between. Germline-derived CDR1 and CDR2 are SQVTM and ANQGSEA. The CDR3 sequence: CSVALHSDEGQYF. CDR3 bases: TGCAGCGTTGCCCTCCATTCGGATGAGGGGCAGTACTTC.

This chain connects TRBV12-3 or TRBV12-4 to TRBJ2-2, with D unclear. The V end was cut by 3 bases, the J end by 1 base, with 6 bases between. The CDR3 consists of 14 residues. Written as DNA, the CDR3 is TGTGCCAGCAGTTTGCGGCAGAACACCGGGGAGCTGTTTTTT. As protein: CASSLRQNTGELFF.

As DNA, the CDR3 is TGCAGTGCTAACTCCCTGGCGGGAGCAGATACGCAGTATTTT. This codes for CSANSLAGADTQYF. The rearrangement links TRBV20-1 to TRBJ2-3; TRBD2 agrees at 7 bases. The CDR3 has 14 residues. The ends lost 4 bases at V and 4 bases at J; junction bases unmatched: 8. Germline CDR1 and CDR2: DFQATT and SNEGSKA (reference sequence).

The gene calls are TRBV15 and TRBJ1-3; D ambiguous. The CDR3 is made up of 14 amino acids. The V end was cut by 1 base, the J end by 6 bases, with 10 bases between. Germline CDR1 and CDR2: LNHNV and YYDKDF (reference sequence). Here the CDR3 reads CATSRGGAVNTIYF. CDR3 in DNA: TGTGCCACCAGCAGAGGCGGAGCGGTAAACACCATATATTTT.

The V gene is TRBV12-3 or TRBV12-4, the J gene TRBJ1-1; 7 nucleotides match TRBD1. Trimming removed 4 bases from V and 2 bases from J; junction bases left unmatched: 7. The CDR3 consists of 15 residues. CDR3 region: CASSSPGGINTEAFF. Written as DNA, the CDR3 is TGTGCCAGCAGTTCGCCAGGGGGGATAAACACTGAAGCTTTCTTT.

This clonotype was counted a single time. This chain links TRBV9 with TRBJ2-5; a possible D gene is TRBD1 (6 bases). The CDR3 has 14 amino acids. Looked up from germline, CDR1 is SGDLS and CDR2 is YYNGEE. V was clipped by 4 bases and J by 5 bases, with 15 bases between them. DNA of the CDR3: TGTGCCAGCAGCTTGGGACATCGGGCGGAGACCCAGTACTTC. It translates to CASSLGHRAETQYF.

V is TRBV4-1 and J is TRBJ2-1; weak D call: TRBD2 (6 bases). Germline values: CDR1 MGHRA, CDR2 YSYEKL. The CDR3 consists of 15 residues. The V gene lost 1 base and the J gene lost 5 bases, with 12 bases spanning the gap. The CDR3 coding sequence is TGCGCCAGCAGCCAAGCGGAGCGGGTTGACAATGAGCAGTTCTTC. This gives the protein CASSQAERVDNEQFF.

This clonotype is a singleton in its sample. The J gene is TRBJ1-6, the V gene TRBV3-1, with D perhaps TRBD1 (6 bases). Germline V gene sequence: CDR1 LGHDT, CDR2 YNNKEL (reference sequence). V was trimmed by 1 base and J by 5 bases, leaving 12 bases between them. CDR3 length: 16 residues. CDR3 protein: CASSQGWTAHNSPLHF. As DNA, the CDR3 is TGTGCCAGCAGCCAAGGTTGGACAGCCCATAATTCACCCCTCCACTTT.

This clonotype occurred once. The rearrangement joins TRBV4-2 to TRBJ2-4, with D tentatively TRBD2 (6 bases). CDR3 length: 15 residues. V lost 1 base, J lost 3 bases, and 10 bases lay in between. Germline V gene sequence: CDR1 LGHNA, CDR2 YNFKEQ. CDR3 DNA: TGTGCCAGCAGCCAAGTTTGGGAGGACAAAAACATTCAGTACTTC. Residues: CASSQVWEDKNIQYF.

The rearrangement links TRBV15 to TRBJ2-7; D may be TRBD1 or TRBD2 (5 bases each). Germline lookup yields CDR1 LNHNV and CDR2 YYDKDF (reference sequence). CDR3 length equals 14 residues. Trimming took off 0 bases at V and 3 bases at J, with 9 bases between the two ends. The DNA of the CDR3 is TGTGCCACCAGCAGAGATCGAGGGGTCTACGAGCAGTACTTC. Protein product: CATSRDRGVYEQYF.

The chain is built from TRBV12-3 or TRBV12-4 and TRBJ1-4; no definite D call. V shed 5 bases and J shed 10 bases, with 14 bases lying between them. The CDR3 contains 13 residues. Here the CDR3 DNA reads TGTGCCAGCAGTAACGGAGGGAGGGCAAAACTGTTTTTT. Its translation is CASSNGGRAKLFF.

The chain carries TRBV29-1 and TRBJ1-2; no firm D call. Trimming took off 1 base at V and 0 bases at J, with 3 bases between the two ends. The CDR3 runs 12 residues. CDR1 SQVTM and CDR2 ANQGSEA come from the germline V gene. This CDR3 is CSVEVANYGYTF. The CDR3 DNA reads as TGCAGCGTTGAAGTCGCTAACTATGGCTACACCTTC.

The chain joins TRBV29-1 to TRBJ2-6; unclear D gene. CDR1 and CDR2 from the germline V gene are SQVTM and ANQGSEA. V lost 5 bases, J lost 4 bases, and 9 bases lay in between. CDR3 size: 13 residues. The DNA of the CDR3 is TGCAGCGTTACCTCCCCCGGGGCCAACGTCCTGACTTTC. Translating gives CSVTSPGANVLTF.

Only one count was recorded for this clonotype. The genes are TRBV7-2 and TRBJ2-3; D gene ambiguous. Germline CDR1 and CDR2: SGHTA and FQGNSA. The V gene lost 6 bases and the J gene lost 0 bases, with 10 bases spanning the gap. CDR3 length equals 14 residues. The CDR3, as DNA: TGTGCCAGCAGTCGGCAGGCTAGCACAGATACGCAGTATTTT. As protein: CASSRQASTDTQYF. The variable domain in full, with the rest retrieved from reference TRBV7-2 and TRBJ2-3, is GAGVSQSPSNKVTEKGKDVELRCDPISGHTALYWYRQSLGQGLEFLIYFQGNSAPDKSGLPSDRFSAERTGGSVSTLTIQRTQQEDSAVYLCASSRQASTDTQYFGPGTRLTVL.

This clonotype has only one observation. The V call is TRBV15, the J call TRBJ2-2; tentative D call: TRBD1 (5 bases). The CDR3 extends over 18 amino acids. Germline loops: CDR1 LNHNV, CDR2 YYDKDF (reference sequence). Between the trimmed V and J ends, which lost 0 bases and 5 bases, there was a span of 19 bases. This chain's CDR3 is CATSRDRLRLKGTGELFF. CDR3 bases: TGTGCCACCAGCAGAGATCGGTTACGTTTGAAGGGGACCGGGGAGCTGTTTTTT. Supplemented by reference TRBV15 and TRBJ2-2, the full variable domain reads DAMVIQNPRYQVTQFGKPVTLSCSQTLNHNVMYWYQQKSSQAPKLLFHYYDKDFNNEADTPDNFQSRRPNTSFCFLDIRSPGLGDTAMYLCATSRDRLRLKGTGELFFGEGSRLTVL.

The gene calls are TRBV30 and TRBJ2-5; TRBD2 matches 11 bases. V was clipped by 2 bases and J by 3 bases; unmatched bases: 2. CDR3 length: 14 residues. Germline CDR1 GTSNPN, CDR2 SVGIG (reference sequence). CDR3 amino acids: CAWSTGLAEETQYF. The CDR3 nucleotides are TGTGCCTGGAGTACGGGACTAGCGGAAGAGACCCAGTACTTC.

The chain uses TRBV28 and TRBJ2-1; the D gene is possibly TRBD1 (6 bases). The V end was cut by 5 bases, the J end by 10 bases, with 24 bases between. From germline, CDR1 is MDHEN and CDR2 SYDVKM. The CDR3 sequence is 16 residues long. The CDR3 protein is CASSHSIFTGSGEQFF. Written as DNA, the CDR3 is TGTGCCAGCAGTCACTCAATTTTCACAGGGTCAGGGGAGCAGTTCTTC.

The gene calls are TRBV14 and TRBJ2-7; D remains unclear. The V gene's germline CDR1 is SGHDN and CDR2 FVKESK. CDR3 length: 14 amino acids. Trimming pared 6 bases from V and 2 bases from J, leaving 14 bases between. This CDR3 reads CASSQSWLPYEQYF. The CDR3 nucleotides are TGTGCCAGCAGTCAATCGTGGCTTCCCTACGAGCAGTACTTC.

This CDR3 reads CASSLEGSPRGGNTIYF. The CDR3 bases are TGCGCCAGCAGCTTGGAAGGCTCCCCGAGGGGTGGAAACACCATATATTTT. V is TRBV5-1 and J is TRBJ1-3; maybe TRBD1 (5 bases). The CDR3 covers 17 residues. V gave up 0 bases and J gave up 3 bases, with 16 bases separating them. CDR1 SGHRS and CDR2 YFSETQ come from the germline V gene.

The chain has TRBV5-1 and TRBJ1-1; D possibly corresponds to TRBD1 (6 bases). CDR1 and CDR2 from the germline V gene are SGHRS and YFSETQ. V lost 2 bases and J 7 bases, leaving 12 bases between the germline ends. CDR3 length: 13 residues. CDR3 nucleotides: TGCGCCAGCAGCTTATCGGGGACATTTGAAGCTTTCTTT. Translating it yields CASSLSGTFEAFF.

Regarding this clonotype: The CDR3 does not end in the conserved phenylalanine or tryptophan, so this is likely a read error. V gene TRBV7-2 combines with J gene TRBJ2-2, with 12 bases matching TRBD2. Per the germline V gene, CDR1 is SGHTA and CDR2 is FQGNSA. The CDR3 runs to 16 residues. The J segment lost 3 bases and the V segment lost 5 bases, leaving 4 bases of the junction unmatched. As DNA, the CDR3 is TGTGCCAGCAGCAGAACTAGCGGGGGGTACACCGGGGAGCTGTTTCTT. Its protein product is CASSRTSGGYTGELFL.

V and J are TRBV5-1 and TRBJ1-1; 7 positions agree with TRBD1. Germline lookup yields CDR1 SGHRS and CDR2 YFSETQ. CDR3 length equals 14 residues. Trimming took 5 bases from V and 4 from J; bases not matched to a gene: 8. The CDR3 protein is CASSYQGGGTEAFF. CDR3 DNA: TGCGCCAGCAGTTATCAGGGGGGCGGCACTGAAGCTTTCTTT.

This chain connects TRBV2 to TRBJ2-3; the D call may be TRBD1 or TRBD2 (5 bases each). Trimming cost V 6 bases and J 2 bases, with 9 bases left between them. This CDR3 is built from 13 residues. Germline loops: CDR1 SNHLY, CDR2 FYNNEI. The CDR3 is CASRQGDTDTQYF. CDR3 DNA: TGTGCCAGCAGGCAGGGAGACACAGATACGCAGTATTTT.

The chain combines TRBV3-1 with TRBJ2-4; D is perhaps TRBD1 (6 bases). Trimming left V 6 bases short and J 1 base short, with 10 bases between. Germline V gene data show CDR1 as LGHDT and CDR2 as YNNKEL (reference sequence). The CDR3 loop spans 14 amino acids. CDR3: CASSLRGAKNIQYF. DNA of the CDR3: TGTGCCAGCAGTCTAAGGGGGGCCAAAAACATTCAGTACTTC. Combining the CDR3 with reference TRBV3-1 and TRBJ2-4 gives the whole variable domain DTAVSQTPKYLVTQMGNDKSIKCEQNLGHDTMYWYKQDSKKFLKIMFSYNNKELIINETVPNRFSPKSPDKAHLNLHINSLELGDSAVYFCASSLRGAKNIQYFGAGTRLSVL.